Following are 26 T cell receptor beta chains from one sample sequenced in a study of blood T cell repertoires in COVID-19. This table comes from immunoSEQ multiplex PCR, and its TCRdb copy is limited to in-frame clones, with some not included. The profile shows 250,000 to 350,000 clones, 89% of them singletons. Sequencing was carried out using peripheral blood. The receptors shown here come from a woman aged 60-75 years with acute or convalescent COVID-19.

There are a few counts of this clone. This sequence joins TRBV18 and TRBJ1-1; tentative D call: TRBD1 (5 bases). V lost 2 bases and J lost 0, with 10 bases in between. In germline, CDR1 is KGHSH, CDR2 LQKENI. The CDR3 sequence is 15 residues long. CDR3 residues: CASSPSGGVNTEAFF. The CDR3 nucleotides are TGTGCCAGCTCACCATCGGGGGGGGTGAACACTGAAGCTTTCTTT. Filled out from reference TRBV18 and TRBJ1-1, the complete variable domain reads NAGVMQNPRHLVRRRGQEARLRCSPMKGHSHVYWYRQLPEEGLKFMVYLQKENIIDESGMPKERFSAEFPKEGPSILRIQQVVRGDSAAYFCASSPSGGVNTEAFFGQGTRLTVV.

The chain has TRBV28 and TRBJ1-5; tentative D call: TRBD1 (6 bases). Germline V CDR1 and CDR2: MDHEN, SYDVKM. The CDR3 loop spans 14 amino acids. Trimming stripped 2 bases from V and 3 bases from J, with 8 bases between. The CDR3 protein is CASSLGGANQPQHF. The CDR3 DNA reads TGTGCCAGCAGTTTAGGGGGGGCCAATCAGCCCCAGCATTTT.

The V call is TRBV10-3, the J call TRBJ2-7; D gene unclear. Looked up from germline, CDR1 is ENHRY and CDR2 is SYGVKD. Trimming cost V 3 bases and J 0 bases, with 9 bases left between them. This CDR3 has 14 residues. The CDR3 loop reads CAISDIAGSYEQYF. CDR3 nucleotides: TGTGCCATCAGTGATATTGCAGGCTCCTACGAGCAGTACTTC.

This sequence joins TRBV5-1 and TRBJ2-1; 8 bases match TRBD2. The V gene end was trimmed by 5 bases and the J gene end by 7 bases; junction bases not matched to a gene: 8. Germline V gene lookup returns CDR1 SGHRS and CDR2 YFSETQ. This CDR3 is built from 14 residues. Here the CDR3 DNA reads TGCGCCAGCAGTTACGGGGGGGCCGGAAATGAGCAGTTCTTC. This gives the protein CASSYGGAGNEQFF.

This chain joins TRBV9 and TRBJ1-2, with a possible D match to TRBD1 (5 bases). V lost 3 bases and J lost 10, with 16 bases in between. Germline assignment: CDR1 SGDLS and CDR2 YYNGEE. This CDR3 comprises 13 residues. CDR3 sequence reads: CASSGRGKSNYTF. In nucleotides, the CDR3 is TGTGCCAGCAGCGGCCGGGGGAAAAGTAACTACACCTTC.

This chain joins TRBV6-2 or TRBV6-3 and TRBJ2-2; D is ambiguous. From germline, CDR1 is MNHEY and CDR2 SVGEGT. The CDR3 spans 16 residues. V was clipped by 4 bases and J by 3 bases, with 15 bases between them. The CDR3 loop reads CASSSLNASDTGELFF. The CDR3 coding sequence is TGTGCCAGCAGTTCCCTTAACGCGTCCGACACCGGGGAGCTGTTTTTT.

The chain is built from TRBV20-1 and TRBJ2-4; D is possibly TRBD1 (6 bases). Per the germline V gene, CDR1 is DFQATT and CDR2 is SNEGSKA (reference sequence). V was cut by 3 bases and J by 2 bases, with 14 bases left in between. The CDR3 is made up of 15 amino acids. For the CDR3, the DNA is TGCAGTGCTAGTGCCGCAGGGACACCCAAAAACATTCAGTACTTC. Residues: CSASAAGTPKNIQYF.

The rearrangement uses TRBV6-5 and TRBJ2-2; D is perhaps TRBD1 (6 bases). The CDR3 is 15 amino acids. CDR1 is MNHEY, CDR2 SVGAGI, per germline. The V end lost 6 bases, the J end lost 1 base, and 12 bases lay between the germline ends. The CDR3 DNA is TGTGCCAGCAGCCCAGGGGCCATGAACACCGGGGAGCTGTTTTTT. The encoded protein is CASSPGAMNTGELFF.

V is TRBV7-2 and J is TRBJ2-2; a possible D gene is TRBD1 (5 bases). V was shortened by 5 bases and J by 6 bases, with 13 bases between the two germline ends. From germline, CDR1 is SGHTA and CDR2 FQGNSA. CDR3 size: 14 residues. CDR3 sequence reads: CASSPSGMSGELFF. The CDR3, as DNA: TGTGCCAGCAGCCCCTCAGGGATGTCCGGGGAGCTGTTTTTT. The full variable domain, completed using reference TRBV7-2 and TRBJ2-2, is GAGVSQSPSNKVTEKGKDVELRCDPISGHTALYWYRQSLGQGLEFLIYFQGNSAPDKSGLPSDRFSAERTGGSVSTLTIQRTQQEDSAVYLCASSPSGMSGELFFGEGSRLTVL.

V is TRBV28 and J is TRBJ2-7; 10 bases map to TRBD2. With 6 bases clipped from V and 0 bases from J, the junction kept 8 bases outside the gene matches. Germline loops: CDR1 MDHEN, CDR2 SYDVKM. CDR3 length: 16 residues. The DNA for the CDR3 is TGTGCCAGCAGGCTGCCCGGACTAGCGGACTCCTACGAGCAGTACTTC. It yields the protein CASRLPGLADSYEQYF.

The chain carries TRBV29-1 and TRBJ1-1, with D possibly being TRBD1 (6 bases). The CDR3 runs to 13 residues. CDR1 and CDR2 from the germline V gene are SQVTM and ANQGSEA. V was pared by 3 bases and J by 0 bases, with 8 bases between. The CDR3 sequence is CSVDGQLNTEAFF. In nucleotides, the CDR3 is TGCAGCGTTGATGGACAGCTGAACACTGAAGCTTTCTTT.

The V and J genes are TRBV9 and TRBJ1-4; D unclear. This CDR3 contains 15 residues. Trimming took off 0 bases at V and 0 bases at J, with 6 bases between the two ends. The germline V gene encodes CDR1 SGDLS and CDR2 YYNGEE. DNA of the CDR3: TGTGCCAGCAGCGTAGCGGGTTCAACTAATGAAAAACTGTTTTTT. Its translation: CASSVAGSTNEKLFF.

The V and J genes are TRBV4-2 and TRBJ1-1; D gene unclear. In germline, CDR1 is LGHNA, CDR2 YNFKEQ. CDR3 length equals 15 residues. Trimming cost V 1 base and J 5 bases, with 14 bases left between them. DNA for the CDR3: TGTGCCAGCAGCCAAGGGGCGGGTATGGGTACTGAAGCTTTCTTT. Translation: CASSQGAGMGTEAFF.

The V call is TRBV9, the J call TRBJ2-1; 7 positions match TRBD1. J gave up 4 bases and V 3 bases, and 7 bases lay outside the gene matches. Germline V gene lookup returns CDR1 SGDLS and CDR2 YYNGEE. This CDR3 contains 15 residues. CDR3 protein: CASSGWGRGYNEQFF. As DNA, the CDR3 is TGTGCCAGCAGCGGATGGGGCAGGGGGTACAATGAGCAGTTCTTC.

The chain links TRBV30 to TRBJ1-1, with D perhaps matching TRBD1 (5 bases). V was trimmed by 5 bases and J by 4 bases, leaving 14 bases between them. CDR3 size: 13 residues. Germline V gene sequence: CDR1 GTSNPN, CDR2 SVGIG (reference sequence). CDR3 region: CAWDSGVGTEAFF. Written as DNA, the CDR3 is TGTGCCTGGGATTCGGGGGTTGGCACTGAAGCTTTCTTT.

This clone was observed a handful of times. The J gene is TRBJ2-7, the V gene TRBV6-2 or TRBV6-3; a weak D match, TRBD1 (6 bases). Germline CDR1 MNHEY, CDR2 SVGEGT. Between the trimmed V and J ends, which lost 5 bases and 0 bases, there was a span of 14 bases. The CDR3 is 15 residues long. The CDR3 loop reads CASSATGPLSYEQYF. DNA for the CDR3: TGTGCCAGCAGTGCGACAGGCCCTCTCTCCTACGAGCAGTACTTC.

The V and J genes are TRBV5-1 and TRBJ1-6; 7 bases agree with TRBD1. Germline trimming cut 0 bases from V and 9 bases from J; bases unmatched to any gene: 12. CDR1 is SGHRS, CDR2 YFSETQ, per germline. CDR3 size: 17 residues. CDR3 in DNA: TGCGCCAGCAGCTTGGCTCCAAATGACAGGGCCGGTTCACCCCTCCACTTT. Amino acids: CASSLAPNDRAGSPLHF.

Of note for this clone: The junction shows a germline mismatch at one end, possibly a read error. The rearrangement links TRBV27 to TRBJ2-7, with 8 bases identical to TRBD1. The CDR3 extends over 15 amino acids. The germline V gene encodes CDR1 MNHEY and CDR2 SMNVEV (reference sequence). In nucleotides, the CDR3 is TGTGCCAGCAGTCTTCAAGGACAGGGCTCCTCCGAGCAGTACTTC. Protein: CASSLQGQGSSEQYF.

In its sample, this clone was seen once. This chain links TRBV30 with TRBJ1-1; TRBD1 might be the D (5 bases). V dropped 4 bases and J dropped 5 bases, with 14 bases sitting between them. This CDR3 contains 13 residues. Germline V gene lookup returns CDR1 GTSNPN and CDR2 SVGIG (reference sequence). The CDR3 loop reads CAWKGRAYTEAFF. The CDR3 bases are TGTGCCTGGAAGGGGAGGGCCTATACTGAAGCTTTCTTT.

The V call is TRBV6-1, the J call TRBJ1-2, with TRBD1 matching over 9 bases. CDR3 length: 18 amino acids. V dropped 1 base and J dropped 4; count of bases not matched to a gene: 13. Looked up from germline, CDR1 is MNHNS and CDR2 is SASEGT. CDR3 DNA: TGTGCCAGCAGTGAAGGTCATCCCGGGACAGGGCTCTCCTATGGCTACACCTTC. This codes for CASSEGHPGTGLSYGYTF.

The genes are TRBV28 and TRBJ1-5; 9 bases map to TRBD1. This CDR3 has 19 amino acids. CDR1 and CDR2 from the germline V gene are MDHEN and SYDVKM. V shed 4 bases, J shed 0 bases, and the junction held 13 bases outside the gene matches. DNA for the CDR3: TGTGCCAGCAGTTCGGGACAGGGAAAGGTGGGCTATAGCAATCAGCCCCAGCATTTT. Amino acids: CASSSGQGKVGYSNQPQHF.

This chain's CDR3 is CASSLDYRGVDSPLHF. The DNA of the CDR3 is TGTGCCAGCAGCTTAGATTATCGGGGGGTGGATTCACCCCTCCACTTT. This chain connects TRBV11-2 to TRBJ1-6, with D maybe TRBD1 (5 bases). CDR1 is SGHAT, CDR2 FQNNGV, per germline. CDR3 length equals 16 residues. Trimming stripped 0 bases from V and 8 bases from J, with 14 bases between.

This clone was seen just once. The CDR3: CASRGGETQYF. CDR3 DNA sequence: TGTGCCAGCAGGGGGGGAGAGACCCAGTACTTC. V gene TRBV21-1 combines with J gene TRBJ2-5; TRBD2 is the table's D call, not checked against the DNA. TRBV21-1 is listed as a pseudogene. The CDR3 runs 11 residues.

The rearrangement uses TRBV9 and TRBJ2-3; D gene uncertain. The CDR3 loop spans 13 amino acids. Germline V gene sequence: CDR1 SGDLS, CDR2 YYNGEE. Trimming shortened V by 4 bases and J by 2 bases, and 8 bases separated the two germline ends. CDR3 amino acids: CASSPPLTDTQYF. The CDR3 region has the DNA TGTGCCAGCAGCCCCCCCCTCACAGATACGCAGTATTTT.

The chain combines TRBV11-2 with TRBJ2-1, with 7 bases matching TRBD2. The junction had 9 bases not matched to a gene; V was cut back by 4 bases and J by 9 bases. Germline V lookup: CDR1 SGHAT, CDR2 FQNNGV. The CDR3 totals 14 residues. The DNA of the CDR3 is TGTGCCAGCAGCTGGGGGACTATTCCGGGTGAGCAGTTCTTC. Translation gives CASSWGTIPGEQFF.

This sequence joins TRBV3-1 (or the pseudogene TRBV3-2) and TRBJ2-7; TRBD2 is a possible D gene (7 bases). V dropped 1 base and J dropped 6 bases, with 16 bases sitting between them. The germline V gene encodes CDR1 LGHDT and CDR2 YNNKEL (reference sequence). The CDR3 length is 15 residues. The CDR3 spells CASSQVPGGHREQYF. The CDR3 DNA follows: TGTGCCAGCAGCCAAGTCCCGGGGGGCCATCGCGAGCAGTACTTC.